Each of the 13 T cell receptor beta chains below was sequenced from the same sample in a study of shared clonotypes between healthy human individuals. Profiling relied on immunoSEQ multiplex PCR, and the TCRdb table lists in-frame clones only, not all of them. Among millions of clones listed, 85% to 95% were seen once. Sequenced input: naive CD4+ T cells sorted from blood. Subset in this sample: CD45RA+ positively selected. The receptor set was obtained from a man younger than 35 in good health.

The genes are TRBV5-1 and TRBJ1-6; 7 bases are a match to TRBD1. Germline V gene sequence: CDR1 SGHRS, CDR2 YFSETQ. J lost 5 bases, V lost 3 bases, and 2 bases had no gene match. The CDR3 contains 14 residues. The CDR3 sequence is CASSSGTDNSPLHF. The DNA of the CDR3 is TGCGCCAGCAGCTCCGGGACAGATAATTCACCCCTCCACTTT.

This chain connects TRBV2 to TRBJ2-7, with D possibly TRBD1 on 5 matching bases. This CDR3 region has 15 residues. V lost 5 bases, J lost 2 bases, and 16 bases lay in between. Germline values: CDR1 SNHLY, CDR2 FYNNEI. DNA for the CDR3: TGTGCCAGCAGTAACGGACAAACACCTACCTACGAGCAGTACTTC. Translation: CASSNGQTPTYEQYF.

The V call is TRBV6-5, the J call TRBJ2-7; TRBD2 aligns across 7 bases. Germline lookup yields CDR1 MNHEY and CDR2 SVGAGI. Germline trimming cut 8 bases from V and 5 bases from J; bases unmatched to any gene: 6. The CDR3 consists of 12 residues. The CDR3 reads CASGRAENEQYF. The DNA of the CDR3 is TGTGCCAGCGGGAGGGCCGAAAACGAGCAGTACTTC.

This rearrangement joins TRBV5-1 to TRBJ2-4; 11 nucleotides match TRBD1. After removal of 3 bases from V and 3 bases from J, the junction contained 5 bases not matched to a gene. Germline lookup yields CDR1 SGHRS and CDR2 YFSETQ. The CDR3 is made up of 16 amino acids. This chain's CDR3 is CASSWTGGQGKNIQYF. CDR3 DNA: TGCGCCAGCAGCTGGACAGGGGGCCAAGGCAAAAACATTCAGTACTTC.

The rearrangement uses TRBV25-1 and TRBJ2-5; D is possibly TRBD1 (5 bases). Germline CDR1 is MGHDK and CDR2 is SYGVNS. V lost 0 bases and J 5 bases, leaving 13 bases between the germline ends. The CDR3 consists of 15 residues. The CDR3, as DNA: TGTGCCAGCAGTGAATATGGGCCAGGGTTGGAGACCCAGTACTTC. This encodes CASSEYGPGLETQYF.

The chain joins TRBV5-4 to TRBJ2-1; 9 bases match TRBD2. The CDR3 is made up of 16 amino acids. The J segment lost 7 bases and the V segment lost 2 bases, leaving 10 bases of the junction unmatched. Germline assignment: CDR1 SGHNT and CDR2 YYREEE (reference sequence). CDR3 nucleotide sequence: TGTGCCAGCAGCTTCGTGGGTAGCGGGGGCCGGAATGAGCAGTTCTTC. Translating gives CASSFVGSGGRNEQFF. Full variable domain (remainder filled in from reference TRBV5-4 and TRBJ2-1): ETGVTQSPTHLIKTRGQQVTLRCSSQSGHNTVSWYQQALGQGPQFIFQYYREEENGRGNFPPRFSGLQFPNYSSELNVNALELDDSALYLCASSFVGSGGRNEQFFGPGTRLTVL.

The CDR3 region has the DNA TGTGCCAGCAGTGAAGTGGGCAGGGAGTACACCGGGGAGCTGTTTTTT. Its protein product is CASSEVGREYTGELFF. The rearrangement links TRBV25-1 to TRBJ2-2; D could derive from TRBD1 or TRBD2 (5 bases each). CDR1 is MGHDK and CDR2 is SYGVNS in the germline V gene. V lost 2 bases and J lost 3, with 13 bases in between. The CDR3 is 16 residues long.

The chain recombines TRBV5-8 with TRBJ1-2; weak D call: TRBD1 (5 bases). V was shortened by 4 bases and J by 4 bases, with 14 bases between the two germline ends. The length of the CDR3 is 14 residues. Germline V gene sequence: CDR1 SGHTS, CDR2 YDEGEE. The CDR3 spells CASSPEGVSYGYTF. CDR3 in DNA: TGTGCCAGCAGCCCGGAAGGGGTTTCCTATGGCTACACCTTC.

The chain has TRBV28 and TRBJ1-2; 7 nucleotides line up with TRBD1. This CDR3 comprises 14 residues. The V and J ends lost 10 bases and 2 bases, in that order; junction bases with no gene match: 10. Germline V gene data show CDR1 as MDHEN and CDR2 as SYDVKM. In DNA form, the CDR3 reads TGTGCCACCTCCCCCGGGACAGCGAACTATGGCTACACCTTC. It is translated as CATSPGTANYGYTF.

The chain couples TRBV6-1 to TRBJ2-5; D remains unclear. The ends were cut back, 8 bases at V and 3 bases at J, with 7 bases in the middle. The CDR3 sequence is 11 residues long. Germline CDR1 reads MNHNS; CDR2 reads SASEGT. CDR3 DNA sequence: TGTGCCAGCGCGAGGAAAGAGACCCAGTACTTC. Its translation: CASARKETQYF.

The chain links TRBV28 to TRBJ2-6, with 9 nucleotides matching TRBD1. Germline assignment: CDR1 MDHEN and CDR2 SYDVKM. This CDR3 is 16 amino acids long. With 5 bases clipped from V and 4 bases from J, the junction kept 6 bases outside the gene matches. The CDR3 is CASSPDRGPGANVLTF. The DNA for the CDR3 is TGTGCCAGCAGTCCGGACAGGGGACCCGGGGCCAACGTCCTGACTTTC.

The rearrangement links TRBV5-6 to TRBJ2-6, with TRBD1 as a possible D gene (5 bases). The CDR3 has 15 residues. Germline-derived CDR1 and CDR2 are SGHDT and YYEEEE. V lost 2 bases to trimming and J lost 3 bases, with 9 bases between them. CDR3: CASSFQGGGANVLTF. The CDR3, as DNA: TGTGCCAGCAGCTTTCAGGGTGGTGGGGCCAACGTCCTGACTTTC.

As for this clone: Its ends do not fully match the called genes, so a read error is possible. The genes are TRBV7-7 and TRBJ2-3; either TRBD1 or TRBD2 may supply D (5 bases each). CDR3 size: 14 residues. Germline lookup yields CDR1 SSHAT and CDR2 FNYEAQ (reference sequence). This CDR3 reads CASSSGTLADTQYF. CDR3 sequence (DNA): TGTGCTAGCAGCTCCGGGACCCTTGCCGATACGCAGTATTTT.